The entry that follows covers one T cell receptor (beta chain) sequence. As yet, its antigen is unknown. V was cut by 3 bases and J by 0 bases, with 12 bases left in between. Germline V gene sequence: CDR1 LNHNV, CDR2 YYDKDF (reference sequence). The CDR3 runs 16 residues. The data were obtained in a study of shared clonotypes between healthy human individuals. Study results and caveats: Among donors, the sharing of clonotypes was expected to be influenced by sequencing depth. Some naive CD4 clonotypes, around 4.9%, turned up in common across several donors.

Some 30,000 T cell genomes, or about 200 ng DNA, went into the sorted-subset replicate PCRs. Data came from immunoSEQ multiplex PCR; TCRdb stores just in-frame clones and leaves some out. This table has approximately 340,000 clones, around four fifths appearing once. Researchers partitioned CD4+ cells into CD45RA+ naive and CD45RA-negative memory subsets. The V gene is TRBV15, the J gene TRBJ2-1; D not resolved. The receptor was derived from a man aged 30 to 39 in good health. Sequencing was done on a sample of memory CD4+ T cells sorted from blood. Subset reported: CD45RA-negative fraction. The CDR3 spells CATSSGEGDSYNEQFF. DNA for the CDR3: TGTGCCACCAGCAGCGGAGAAGGAGACTCCTACAATGAGCAGTTCTTC.